Following are 4 T cell receptor beta chains from one sample sequenced in a study of cytomegalovirus exposure and HLA in healthy donors. Primers: 60 Vbeta forward and 13 Jbeta reverse. The data were produced by immunoSEQ multiplex PCR, yet TCRdb's version contains in-frame clones alone and is incomplete. Seen here are approximately 130,000 clones, about four fifths observed once, and the top ten hold 4%. The source material was PBMCs. The receptors were gathered from a woman aged 40 to 50 in good health and CMV-seronegative.

The chain employs TRBV4-2 and TRBJ1-2, with 9 positions matching TRBD1. The junction had 1 base not matched to a gene; V was cut back by 1 base and J by 1 base. The germline V gene has CDR1 LGHNA and CDR2 YNFKEQ. CDR3 length: 15 amino acids. This chain's CDR3 is CASSQAGQGNYGYTF. CDR3 nucleotide sequence: TGTGCCAGCAGCCAAGCGGGACAGGGTAACTATGGCTACACCTTC.

This clone was counted a few times. This chain joins TRBV4-1 and TRBJ1-5; D is unclear. CDR1 is MGHRA, CDR2 YSYEKL, per germline. This CDR3 comprises 13 residues. V was clipped by 0 bases and J by 7 bases, with 7 bases between them. The CDR3 nucleotides read TGCGCCAGCAGCCAAGATAGTAACCAGCCCCAGCATTTT. Its protein is CASSQDSNQPQHF.

The chain carries TRBV29-1 and TRBJ2-2; 15 nucleotides match TRBD2. In germline, CDR1 is SQVTM, CDR2 ANQGSEA. The CDR3 has 17 residues. The J segment lost 1 base and the V segment lost 7 bases, leaving 7 bases of the junction unmatched. The CDR3 nucleotides read TGCAGCGCTCAAGGACTAGCGGGGGGGCGGAACACCGGGGAGCTGTTTTTT. This encodes CSAQGLAGGRNTGELFF.

The chain is built from TRBV7-9 and TRBJ1-2; a possible D gene is TRBD1 (6 bases). V lost 5 bases, J lost 5 bases, and 9 bases lay in between. From germline, CDR1 is SEHNR and CDR2 FQNEAQ (reference sequence). This CDR3 contains 12 residues. In nucleotides, the CDR3 is TGTGCCAGCAGCCAGGACAGTTATGGCTACACCTTC. Its translation: CASSQDSYGYTF. Looking up the rest from reference TRBV7-9 and TRBJ1-2 gives the full variable domain: DTGVSQNPRHKITKRGQNVTFRCDPISEHNRLYWYRQTLGQGPEFLTYFQNEAQLEKSRLLSDRFSAERPKGSFSTLEIQRTEQGDSAMYLCASSQDSYGYTFGSGTRLTVV.